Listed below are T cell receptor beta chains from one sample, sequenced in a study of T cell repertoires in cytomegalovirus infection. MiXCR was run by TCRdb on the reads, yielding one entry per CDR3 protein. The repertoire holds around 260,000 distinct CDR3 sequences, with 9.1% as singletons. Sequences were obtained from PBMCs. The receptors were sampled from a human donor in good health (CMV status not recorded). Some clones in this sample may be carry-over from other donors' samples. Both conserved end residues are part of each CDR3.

CDR3 protein: CASSSTDRDRGYTF
V gene: TRBV13

CDR3 protein: CASRGGQETQYF
V gene: TRBV2

CDR3 protein: CASSFDRVGTEAFF
V gene: TRBV7-2

CDR3 protein: CASSYSRPHPYEQYF
V gene: TRBV6-6

CDR3 protein: CASSSQAGQETQYF
V gene: TRBV7-2

CDR3 protein: CASSPTGDTQYF
V gene: TRBV28

CDR3 protein: CASSQTAGRDGYTF
V gene: TRBV7-9

CDR3 protein: CALGDRFNTEAFF
V gene: TRBV6-1

CDR3 protein: CASSFGRATSGSQETQYF
V gene: TRBV3-1

CDR3 protein: CASSHSGGASEQFF
V gene: TRBV7-2

CDR3 protein: CASSQEGRANYGYTF
V gene: TRBV4-3

CDR3 protein: CASSLWGQALYGYTF
V gene: TRBV12-3/TRBV12-4

CDR3 protein: CASSLAEMNTGELFF
V gene: TRBV7-2

CDR3 protein: CASSFTGGGTDTQYF
V gene: TRBV7-2

CDR3 protein: CASSLDGGAFSPQYF
V gene: TRBV7-2

CDR3 protein: CSAKTGGYDYGYTF
V gene: TRBV20-1

CDR3 protein: CASSLGRAAVEAFF
V gene: TRBV7-8

CDR3 protein: CASTRDSSTDTQYF
V gene: TRBV7-2

CDR3 protein: CATSFSNQPQHF
V gene: TRBV19

CDR3 protein: CASSQKHGPTELFF
V gene: TRBV12-3/TRBV12-4

CDR3 protein: CASSSRDMNTEAFF
V gene: TRBV7-9

CDR3 protein: CASSPLGSPSSYEQYF
V gene: TRBV7-8

CDR3 protein: CASSLAWDTEAFF
V gene: TRBV7-7

CDR3 protein: CATSDSRTASYGYTF
V gene: TRBV24-1

CDR3 protein: CASSYSGQGALYEQYF
V gene: TRBV6-2/TRBV6-3

CDR3 protein: CASSPRQGSSSTDTQYF
V gene: TRBV7-2

CDR3 protein: CASSPTILAGGTDTQYF
V gene: TRBV5-6

CDR3 protein: CASSLWDRGLNEQFF
V gene: TRBV7-2

CDR3 protein: CASSPRPGLASSGELFF
V gene: TRBV7-8

CDR3 protein: CASSFRDTSYEQYF
V gene: TRBV5-1

CDR3 protein: CASSFGQGWDTQYF
V gene: TRBV7-6

CDR3 protein: CASSHRGRNSPLHF
V gene: TRBV3-1

CDR3 protein: CASSQNFRVGDEQYF
V gene: TRBV4-3

CDR3 protein: CASSTGQGAGELFF
V gene: TRBV5-1

CDR3 protein: CSAGGLGPYTEAFF
V gene: TRBV20-1

CDR3 protein: CASSYGGQGNTEAFF
V gene: TRBV6-2/TRBV6-3

CDR3 protein: CASSSLVWGGTEAFF
V gene: TRBV7-2

CDR3 protein: CASSPPRGAAGANVLTF
V gene: TRBV11-2

CDR3 protein: CASSFTANTEAFF
V gene: TRBV7-2

CDR3 protein: CASKTQGAGVGTEAFF
V gene: TRBV28

CDR3 protein: CAISEGDWQRQFF
V gene: TRBV10-3

CDR3 protein: CASSLGTDTDTQYF
V gene: TRBV19

CDR3 protein: CATRDASSYEQYF
V gene: TRBV7-2

CDR3 protein: CASTEKKSYNEQFF
V gene: TRBV7-2

CDR3 protein: CASSPALELPGLGDPRLRYEQYF
V gene: TRBV7-2

CDR3 protein: CASSRAGRTDTQYF
V gene: TRBV28

CDR3 protein: CASSLSDRVHGYTF
V gene: TRBV12-3/TRBV12-4